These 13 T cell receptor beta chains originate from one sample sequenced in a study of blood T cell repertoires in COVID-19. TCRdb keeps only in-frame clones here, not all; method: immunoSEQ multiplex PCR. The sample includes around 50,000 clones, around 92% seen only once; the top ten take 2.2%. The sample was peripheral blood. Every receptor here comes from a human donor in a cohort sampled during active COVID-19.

In DNA form, the CDR3 reads TGTGCCAGCAGCTCCCATAGGAACACTGAAGCTTTCTTT. Amino acids: CASSSHRNTEAFF. The rearrangement joins TRBV7-2 to TRBJ1-1; D gene uncertain. The germline CDR1 and CDR2 sequences are SGHTA and FQGNSA. The CDR3 totals 13 residues. V was trimmed by 4 bases and J by 1 base, leaving 7 bases between them.

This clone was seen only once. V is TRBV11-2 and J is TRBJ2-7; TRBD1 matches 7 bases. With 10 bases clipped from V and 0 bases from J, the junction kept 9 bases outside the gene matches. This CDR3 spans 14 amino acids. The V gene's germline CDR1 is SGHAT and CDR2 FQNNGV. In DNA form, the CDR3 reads TGTGCCATACAGGGGCTGTGGCCCTCCTACGAGCAGTACTTC. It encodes CAIQGLWPSYEQYF.

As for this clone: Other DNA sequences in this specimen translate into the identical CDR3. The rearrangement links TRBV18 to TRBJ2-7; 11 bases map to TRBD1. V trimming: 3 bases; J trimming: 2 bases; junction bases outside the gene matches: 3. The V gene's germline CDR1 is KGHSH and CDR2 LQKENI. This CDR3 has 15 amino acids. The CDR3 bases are TGTGCCAGCTCACCCGGGACAGGGGGAACCTACGAGCAGTACTTC. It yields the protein CASSPGTGGTYEQYF.

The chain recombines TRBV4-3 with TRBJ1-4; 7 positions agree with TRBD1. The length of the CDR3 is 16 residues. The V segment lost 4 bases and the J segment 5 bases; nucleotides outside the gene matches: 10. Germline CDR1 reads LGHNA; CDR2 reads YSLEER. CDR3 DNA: TGCGCCAGCAGCCTCTACCGGGACAGCATAAATGAAAAACTGTTTTTT. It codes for CASSLYRDSINEKLFF.

CDR3 in amino acids: CASSLPGWEAGGGNEETQYF. The DNA of the CDR3 is TGTGCCAGCAGCTTACCTGGGTGGGAGGCTGGCGGGGGCAACGAAGAGACCCAGTACTTC. This chain links TRBV7-6 with TRBJ2-5; the D gene is possibly TRBD2 (7 bases). The CDR3 totals 20 residues. V was trimmed by 2 bases and J by 3 bases, leaving 28 bases between them. CDR1 is SGHVS and CDR2 is FNYEAQ in the germline V gene.

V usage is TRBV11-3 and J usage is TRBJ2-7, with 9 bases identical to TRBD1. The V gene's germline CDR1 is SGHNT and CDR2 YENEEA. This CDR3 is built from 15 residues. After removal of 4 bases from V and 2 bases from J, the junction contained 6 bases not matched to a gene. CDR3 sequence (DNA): TGTGCCAGCAGCTCCACAGGACAGGGGACCTACGAGCAGTACTTC. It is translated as CASSSTGQGTYEQYF.

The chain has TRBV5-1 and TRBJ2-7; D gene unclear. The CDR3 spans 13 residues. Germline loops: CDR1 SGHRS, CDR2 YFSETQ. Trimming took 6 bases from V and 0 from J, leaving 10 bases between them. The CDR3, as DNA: TGCGCCAGCAAGGAGCCGAGCTCCTACGAGCAGTACTTC. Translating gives CASKEPSSYEQYF.

The CDR3 sequence: CASSEPRDRPYNEQFF. The CDR3, as DNA: TGCGCCAGCAGTGAGCCCCGGGACAGGCCCTACAATGAGCAGTTCTTC. The chain has TRBV10-2 and TRBJ2-1, with TRBD1 matching 8 bases. CDR3 length equals 16 residues. J lost 2 bases, V lost 2 bases, and 5 bases had no gene match. Looked up from germline, CDR1 is WSHSY and CDR2 is SAAADI.

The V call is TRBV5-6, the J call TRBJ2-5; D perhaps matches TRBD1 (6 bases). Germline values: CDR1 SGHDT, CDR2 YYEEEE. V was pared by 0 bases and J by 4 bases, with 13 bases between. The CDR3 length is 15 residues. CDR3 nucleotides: TGTGCCAGCAGCTTGGGGCAGGGGATCAGAGAGACCCAGTACTTC. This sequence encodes CASSLGQGIRETQYF.

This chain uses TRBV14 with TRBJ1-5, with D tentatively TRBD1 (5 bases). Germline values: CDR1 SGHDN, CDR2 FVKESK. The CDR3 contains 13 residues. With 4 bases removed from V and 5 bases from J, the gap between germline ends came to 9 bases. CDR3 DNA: TGTGCCAGCAGCCCTTCCAGGGATCAGCCCCAGCATTTT. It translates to CASSPSRDQPQHF.

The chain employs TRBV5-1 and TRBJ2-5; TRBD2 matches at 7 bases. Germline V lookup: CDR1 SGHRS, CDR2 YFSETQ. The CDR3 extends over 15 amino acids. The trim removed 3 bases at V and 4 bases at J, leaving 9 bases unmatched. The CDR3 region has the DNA TGCGCCAGCAGCTCTGGGGAGCGGGAACGAGAGACCCAGTACTTC. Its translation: CASSSGERERETQYF.

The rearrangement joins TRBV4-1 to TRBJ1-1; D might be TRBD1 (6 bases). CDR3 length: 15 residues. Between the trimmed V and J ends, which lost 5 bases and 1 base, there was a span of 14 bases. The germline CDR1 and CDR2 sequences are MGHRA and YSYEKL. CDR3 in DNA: TGCGCCAGCAGCGATACGGACAGAAAGAACACTGAAGCTTTCTTT. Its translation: CASSDTDRKNTEAFF.

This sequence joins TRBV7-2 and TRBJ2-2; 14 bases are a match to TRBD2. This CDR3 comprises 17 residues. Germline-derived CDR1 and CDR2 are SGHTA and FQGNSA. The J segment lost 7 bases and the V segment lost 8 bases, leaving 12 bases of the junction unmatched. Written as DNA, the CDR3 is TGTGCCAGCGAGGGACTAGCGGGAGTAGGTCTGGGCGGGGAGCTGTTTTTT. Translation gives CASEGLAGVGLGGELFF. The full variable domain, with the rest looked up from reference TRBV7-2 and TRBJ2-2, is GAGVSQSPSNKVTEKGKDVELRCDPISGHTALYWYRQSLGQGLEFLIYFQGNSAPDKSGLPSDRFSAERTGGSVSTLTIQRTQQEDSAVYLCASEGLAGVGLGGELFFGEGSRLTVL.